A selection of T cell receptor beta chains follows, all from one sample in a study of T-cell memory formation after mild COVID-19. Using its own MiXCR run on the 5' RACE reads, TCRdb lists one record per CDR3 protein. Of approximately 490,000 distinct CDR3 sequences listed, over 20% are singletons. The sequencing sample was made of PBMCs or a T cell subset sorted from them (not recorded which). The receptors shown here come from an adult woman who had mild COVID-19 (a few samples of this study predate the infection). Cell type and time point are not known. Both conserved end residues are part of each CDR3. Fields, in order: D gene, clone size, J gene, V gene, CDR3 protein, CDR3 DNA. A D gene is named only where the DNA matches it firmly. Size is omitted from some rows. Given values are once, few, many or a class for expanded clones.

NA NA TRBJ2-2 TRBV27 CASSYVGGYTGELFF TGTGCCAGCAGTTACGTTGGGGGATACACCGGGGAGCTGTTTTTT
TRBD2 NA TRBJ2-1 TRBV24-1 CATSDPLSGSWNEQFF TGTGCCACCAGTGACCCCCTGAGCGGGAGCTGGAATGAGCAGTTCTTC
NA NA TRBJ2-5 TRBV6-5 CASSPWLQETQYF TGTGCCAGCAGTCCATGGCTACAAGAGACCCAGTACTTC
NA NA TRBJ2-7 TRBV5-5 CASSDDKQYF TGTGCCAGCAGCGATGATAAGCAGTACTTC
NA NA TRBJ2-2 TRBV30 CAWGRVSGAGWNTGELFF TGTGCCTGGGGCAGGGTATCGGGGGCGGGATGGAACACCGGGGAGCTGTTTTTT
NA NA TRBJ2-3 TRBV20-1 CSARTSSDTQYF TGCAGTGCTAGAACTAGCTCAGATACGCAGTATTTT
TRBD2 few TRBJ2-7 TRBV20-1 CSAAILAGVIYEQYF TGCAGTGCTGCAATCCTAGCGGGGGTGATCTACGAGCAGTACTTC
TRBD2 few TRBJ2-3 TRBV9 CASSAGLATDTQYF TGTGCCAGCAGCGCCGGACTAGCGACAGATACGCAGTATTTT
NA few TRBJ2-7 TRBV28 CASRPPVGTSSYEQYF TGTGCCAGCAGACCCCCCGTAGGGACCAGCTCCTACGAGCAGTACTTC
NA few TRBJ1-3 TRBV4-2 CASSQERGNSGNTIYF TGTGCCAGCAGCCAAGAAAGGGGGAACTCTGGAAACACCATATATTTT
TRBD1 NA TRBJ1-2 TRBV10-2 CASTTGDRGYTF TGCGCCAGCACAACAGGGGATCGAGGCTACACCTTC
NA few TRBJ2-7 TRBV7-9 CASSLVMGENDEQYF TGTGCCAGCAGCTTAGTCATGGGAGAAAATGACGAGCAGTACTTC
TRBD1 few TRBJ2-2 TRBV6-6 CASSDTGGSGELFF TGTGCCAGCAGCGATACAGGGGGCTCCGGGGAGCTGTTTTTT
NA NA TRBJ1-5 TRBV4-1 CASSQDSQNSNQPQHF TGCGCCAGCAGCCAAGACTCACAGAATAGCAATCAGCCCCAGCATTTT
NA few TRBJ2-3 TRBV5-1 CASREPAVTDTQYF TGCGCCAGCCGGGAGCCAGCGGTAACAGATACGCAGTATTTT
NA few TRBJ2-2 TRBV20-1 CSAAGVNTGELFF TGCAGTGCTGCCGGGGTAAACACCGGGGAGCTGTTTTTT
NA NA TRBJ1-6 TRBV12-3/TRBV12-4 CASSFGVALHF TGTGCCAGCAGTTTTGGGGTGGCCCTCCACTTT
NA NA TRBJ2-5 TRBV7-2 CASSLRQIQETQYF TGTGCCAGCAGCCTCCGACAGATTCAAGAGACCCAGTACTTC
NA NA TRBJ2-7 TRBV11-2 CASSLATTPQYF TGTGCCAGCAGCTTAGCGACCACACCGCAGTACTTC
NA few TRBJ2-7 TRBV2 CASSPFYEQYF TGTGCCAGCAGTCCCTTCTACGAGCAGTACTTC
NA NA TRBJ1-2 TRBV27 CASAPQAGYGYTF TGTGCCAGCGCCCCGCAGGCAGGGTATGGCTACACCTTC
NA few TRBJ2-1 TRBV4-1 CASSYNPRTFGNEQFF TGCGCCAGCAGCTACAACCCCAGGACCTTCGGCAATGAGCAGTTCTTC
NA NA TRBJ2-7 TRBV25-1 CASSEGLGTGSYEQYF TGTGCCAGCAGTGAAGGCCTCGGGACGGGTTCCTACGAGCAGTACTTC
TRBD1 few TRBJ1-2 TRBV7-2 CASSSYRQGSLYGYTF TGTGCCAGCAGCTCATACCGACAGGGCTCTCTATATGGCTACACCTTC
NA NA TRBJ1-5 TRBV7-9 CASSLEVGSGHGNQPQHF TGTGCCAGCAGCTTAGAGGTGGGGAGCGGACACGGCAATCAGCCCCAGCATTTT
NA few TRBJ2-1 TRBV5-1 CASSFRTPGNNEQFF TGCGCCAGCAGCTTCCGGACCCCAGGGAACAATGAGCAGTTCTTC
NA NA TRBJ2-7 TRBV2 CASSEYWDTTYEQYF TGTGCCAGCAGTGAATATTGGGACACTACCTACGAGCAGTACTTC
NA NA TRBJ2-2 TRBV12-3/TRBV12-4 CASSPRLVTGELFF TGTGCCAGCAGCCCTAGACTAGTTACCGGGGAGCTGTTTTTT
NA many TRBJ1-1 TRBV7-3 CASSLQGGSTEAFF TGTGCCAGCAGCTTACAGGGTGGAAGCACTGAAGCTTTCTTT
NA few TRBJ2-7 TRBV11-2 CASSPRRGWSYEQYF TGTGCCAGCAGCCCTCGCAGGGGATGGTCCTACGAGCAGTACTTC
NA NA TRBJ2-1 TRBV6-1 CASSEQRYSYNEQFF TGTGCCAGCAGTGAACAGAGATACTCCTACAATGAGCAGTTCTTC
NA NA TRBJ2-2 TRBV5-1 CASSLDQSTGELFF TGCGCCAGCAGCTTGGACCAGTCCACCGGGGAGCTGTTTTTT
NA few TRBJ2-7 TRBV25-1 CASSETGTSYEQYF TGTGCCAGCAGTGAAACCGGGACTTCTTACGAGCAGTACTTC
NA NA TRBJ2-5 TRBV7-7 CASSLSGRAHQETQYF TGTGCCAGCAGCTTGTCCGGGAGAGCCCACCAAGAGACCCAGTACTTC
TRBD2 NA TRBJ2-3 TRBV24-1 CATSEWTSGRLADTQYF TGTGCCACCAGTGAGTGGACTAGCGGGAGGTTGGCAGATACGCAGTATTTT
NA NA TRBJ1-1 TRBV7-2 CASSLFSGRAFF TGTGCCAGCAGCTTATTTTCGGGTAGGGCTTTCTTT
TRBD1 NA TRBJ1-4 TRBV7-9 CASSSGGTAWGPEKLFF TGTGCCAGCAGCTCAGGTGGGACAGCATGGGGGCCGGAAAAACTGTTTTTT
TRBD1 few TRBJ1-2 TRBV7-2 CASSRPGQTNYGYTF TGTGCCAGCAGCCGACCGGGACAGACTAACTATGGCTACACCTTC
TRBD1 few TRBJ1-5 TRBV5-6 CASSAGQGGNQPQHF TGTGCCAGCAGCGCGGGACAGGGGGGCAATCAGCCCCAGCATTTT
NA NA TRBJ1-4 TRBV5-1 CASSLVSSATNEKLFF TGCGCCAGCAGCTTGGTCAGTTCCGCAACTAATGAAAAACTGTTTTTT
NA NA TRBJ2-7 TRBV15 CATSRRIEGGADEQYF TGTGCCACCAGCAGGCGCATCGAGGGGGGGGCGGACGAGCAGTACTTC
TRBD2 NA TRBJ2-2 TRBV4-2 CASRAAGVDTGELFF TGTGCCAGCAGGGCAGCGGGAGTAGATACCGGGGAGCTGTTTTTT
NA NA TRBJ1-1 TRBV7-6 CATGAGAEAFF TGTGCCACCGGGGCTGGGGCTGAAGCTTTCTTT
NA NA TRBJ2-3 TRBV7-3 CASSLNGLDTQYF TGTGCCAGCAGCTTAAACGGTTTGGATACGCAGTATTTT
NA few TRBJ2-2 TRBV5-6 CASSWTTQTGELFF TGTGCCAGCAGCTGGACGACTCAAACCGGGGAGCTGTTTTTT